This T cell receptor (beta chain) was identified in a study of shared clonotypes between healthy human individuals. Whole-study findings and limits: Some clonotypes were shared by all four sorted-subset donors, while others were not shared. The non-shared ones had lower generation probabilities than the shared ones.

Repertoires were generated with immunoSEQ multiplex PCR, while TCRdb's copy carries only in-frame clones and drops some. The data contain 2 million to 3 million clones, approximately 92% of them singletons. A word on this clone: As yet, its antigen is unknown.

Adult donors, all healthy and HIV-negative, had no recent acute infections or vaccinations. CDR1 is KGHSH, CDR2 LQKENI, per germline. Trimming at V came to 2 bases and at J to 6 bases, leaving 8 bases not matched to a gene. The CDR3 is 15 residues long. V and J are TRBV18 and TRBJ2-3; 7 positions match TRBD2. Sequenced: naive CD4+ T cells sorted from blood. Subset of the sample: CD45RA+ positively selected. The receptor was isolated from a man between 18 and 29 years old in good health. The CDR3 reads CASSPAGRERDTQYF. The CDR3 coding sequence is TGTGCCAGCTCACCAGCAGGGCGGGAGAGGGATACGCAGTATTTT.